The rows below give T cell receptor beta chains drawn from one sample of a study of shared clonotypes between healthy human individuals. The method was immunoSEQ multiplex PCR; TCRdb's version includes in-frame clones alone and lacks a portion of them. The sample consists of about half a million clones, about 72% of them appearing once. Sequencing used PBMCs. The receptors here all came from a woman in her thirties or forties in good health. Some clones in this sample may be carry-over from other donors' samples. CDR3s include the opening cysteine and the closing phenylalanine or tryptophan. D genes are given only for firm matches. The size field is filled for only some rows; it gives once, few, many or a size class.

-,TRBD2,TRBV5-6,TRBJ2-1,CASSRTTSGFNEQFF
-,TRBD1,TRBV7-8,TRBJ1-5,CASSLVGQGNQPQHF
few,TRBD1,TRBV11-2,TRBJ1-4,CASSDTPGGTNEKLFF
-,-,TRBV27,TRBJ2-2,CASSPGRANTGELFF
-,-,TRBV2,TRBJ1-1,CTSSPQGLATEAFF
-,-,TRBV4-3,TRBJ2-6,CASSQHQSGISGANVLTF
-,TRBD2,TRBV7-2,TRBJ2-2,CASSSSGRPWDTGELFF
-,-,TRBV5-1,TRBJ2-5,CASSFPGRPEETQYF
-,-,TRBV4-1,TRBJ1-4,CASSQGRVGNEKLFF
-,-,TRBV19,TRBJ2-7,CASSMNFREQYF
-,TRBD2,TRBV7-9,TRBJ2-2,CASSGYSGKGTGELFF
once,-,TRBV4-2,TRBJ2-5,CASSQEFGTQETQYF
-,-,TRBV7-2,TRBJ2-1,CASSFGGGNNNEQFF
-,TRBD2,TRBV28,TRBJ2-7,CASSLSTSGSYEQYF
few,-,TRBV10-3,TRBJ2-2,CAITGNGELFF
-,-,TRBV7-8,TRBJ2-2,CASSLLQDPYTGELFF
many,-,TRBV7-9,TRBJ2-1,CASSLEGAAPYNEQFF
-,-,TRBV6-1,TRBJ1-2,CASSEALGRDYGYTF
-,-,TRBV6-6,-,CASGPQASYEQYF
-,-,TRBV7-9,TRBJ2-7,CASSSGFSYEQYF
-,-,TRBV7-3,TRBJ2-3,CASSVAAWQDTQYF
once,TRBD1,TRBV5-4,TRBJ2-7,CASSSPGQGLWEQYF
few,TRBD2,TRBV7-2,TRBJ2-7,CASSLSRGLAGREQYF
-,TRBD2,TRBV27,TRBJ2-5,CASSSGTSGRAGTQYF
-,-,TRBV27,-,CASSPTLYNEQFF
-,-,TRBV18,TRBJ2-7,CASSPPGTPAYEQYF
-,TRBD2,TRBV29-1,TRBJ2-2,CSVAGLAESANTGELFF
once,-,TRBV15,TRBJ1-3,CATSRDAGNTIYF
-,TRBD2,TRBV6-4,TRBJ2-1,CASSEGETSGHNEQFF
-,TRBD2,TRBV29-1,TRBJ2-1,CSGISGTSWVEQFF
few,-,TRBV19,TRBJ2-2,CASSSRTTNTGELFF
once,-,TRBV19,TRBJ1-1,CASRGQGTEAFF
-,TRBD1,TRBV2,TRBJ1-6,CASSRTGSSYNSPLHF
once,-,TRBV7-9,TRBJ2-4,CASSLGARFDIQYF
-,TRBD2,TRBV5-1,TRBJ2-3,CASSQGLAGQSDTQYF
-,-,TRBV28,TRBJ2-2,CASSLAGTGELFF
-,-,TRBV5-8,TRBJ1-5,CASSRALGVDQPQHF
-,-,TRBV4-2,TRBJ2-5,CASSQDRSAGTQYF
many,-,TRBV4-3,TRBJ2-5,CASSQDGEVKTQYF
-,TRBD1,TRBV25-1,TRBJ2-7,CASSGSGQGRTYEQYF
few,TRBD2,TRBV4-1,TRBJ2-7,CASSQEVGLAGGPGEQYF
once,-,TRBV7-2,TRBJ2-5,CASSLTRETQYF
-,-,TRBV18,TRBJ2-2,CASSRDRLNTGELFF
-,TRBD2,TRBV19,TRBJ2-7,CASSISGRSSYEQYF
-,-,TRBV28,TRBJ2-3,CASSGPTAPTFTDTQYF
once,TRBD1,TRBV27,TRBJ1-1,CASSRGQGNTEAFF
-,-,TRBV5-6,TRBJ1-5,CASSLWGGQPQHF
-,TRBD2,TRBV10-3,TRBJ2-2,CATGLAGDPGELFF
-,TRBD2,TRBV5-1,TRBJ2-1,CASRAGTSGTYEQFF
-,TRBD1,TRBV5-6,TRBJ2-7,CASNLFGGTVSSYEQYF
-,-,TRBV6-5,TRBJ1-3,CASSYFAGMGNTIYF
-,-,TRBV7-7,TRBJ2-5,CASSIGGGGNQETQYF
-,TRBD2,TRBV28,TRBJ2-1,CASTSGGSTNEQFF